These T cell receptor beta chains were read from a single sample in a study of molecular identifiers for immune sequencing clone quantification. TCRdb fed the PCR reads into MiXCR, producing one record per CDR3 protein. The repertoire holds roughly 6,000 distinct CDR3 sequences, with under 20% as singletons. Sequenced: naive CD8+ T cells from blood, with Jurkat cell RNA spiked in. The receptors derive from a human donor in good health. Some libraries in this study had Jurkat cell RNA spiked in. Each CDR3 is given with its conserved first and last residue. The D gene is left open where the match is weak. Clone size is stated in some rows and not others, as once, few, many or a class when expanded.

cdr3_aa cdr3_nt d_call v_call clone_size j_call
CASSPTGFWANTEAFF TGTGCCAGCAGCCCAACAGGGTTTTGGGCGAACACTGAAGCTTTCTTT . TRBV12-3/TRBV12-4 many TRBJ1-1
CASLELGGEQYF TGTGCCAGCTTGGAGTTGGGAGGAGAGCAGTACTTC . TRBV12-3/TRBV12-4 . TRBJ2-7
CSARDHGQSYGYTF TGCAGTGCTAGAGATCACGGACAGAGTTATGGCTACACCTTC . TRBV20-1 medium-sized TRBJ1-2
CASSLEGGGTEAFF TGTGCCAGCAGCTTAGAGGGTGGGGGGACTGAAGCTTTCTTT . TRBV7-2 medium-sized TRBJ1-1
CSAPISWEGTGELFF TGCAGTGCTCCCATTTCGTGGGAGGGCACCGGGGAGCTGTTTTTT TRBD2 TRBV20-1 medium-sized TRBJ2-2
CASSLPQSTDTQYF TGTGCCAGCAGCTTACCGCAGTCCACAGATACGCAGTATTTT . TRBV7-9 medium-sized TRBJ2-3
CASSSIMETQYF TGTGCCAGCAGCTCCATAATGGAGACCCAGTACTTC . TRBV7-9 medium-sized TRBJ2-5
CASSTDGQETQYF TGTGCCAGCAGCACGGACGGGCAAGAGACCCAGTACTTC . TRBV3-1 medium-sized TRBJ2-5
CASSPGRTYGYTF TGTGCCAGCAGTCCAGGACGGACCTATGGCTACACCTTC . TRBV6-2/TRBV6-3 medium-sized TRBJ1-2
CASSLDSLNQETQYF TGTGCCAGCAGCTTGGACAGTCTGAACCAAGAGACCCAGTACTTC . TRBV5-4 medium-sized TRBJ2-5
CASTPGQNQPQHF TGTGCCAGCACTCCGGGACAGAATCAGCCCCAGCATTTT TRBD1 TRBV6-2/TRBV6-3 medium-sized TRBJ1-5
CASSTGYGNQPQHF TGCGCCAGCTCCACAGGGTATGGCAATCAGCCCCAGCATTTT . TRBV4-3 medium-sized TRBJ1-5
CASSSFGEGLNIQYF TGTGCCAGCAGCTCGTTTGGGGAGGGCCTCAACATTCAGTACTTC TRBD2 TRBV14 many TRBJ2-4
CASSLTGFSPLHF TGTGCCAGCAGTTTAACTGGGTTTTCACCCCTCCACTTT . TRBV28 medium-sized TRBJ1-6
CASQTNGQETQYF TGCGCCAGCCAAACAAACGGCCAAGAGACCCAGTACTTC . TRBV5-1 medium-sized TRBJ2-5
CASSLENLNTEAFF TGTGCCAGCAGCTTGGAGAATCTGAACACTGAAGCTTTCTTT . TRBV5-4 medium-sized TRBJ1-1
CASSPNDGVLTF TGTGCCAGCAGCCCAAACGACGGCGTCCTGACTTTC . TRBV9 medium-sized TRBJ2-6
CASSQDISTNEKLFF TGTGCCAGCAGCCAGGACATTTCAACTAATGAAAAACTGTTTTTT . TRBV7-6 medium-sized TRBJ1-4
CASRDSYSNQPQHF TGTGCCAGCAGAGACAGCTATAGCAATCAGCCCCAGCATTTT . TRBV27 medium-sized TRBJ1-5
CASSLATLNTGELFF TGCGCCAGCAGCTTGGCGACACTCAACACCGGGGAGCTGTTTTTT . TRBV5-1 medium-sized TRBJ2-2
CASSLGIGGGLTDTQYF TGTGCCAGCAGCTTGGGTATCGGCGGGGGGCTCACAGATACGCAGTATTTT TRBD2 TRBV5-6 many TRBJ2-3
CASSSGPATYYEQYF TGTGCCAGCTCATCCGGGCCCGCAACTTACTACGAGCAGTACTTC . TRBV18 medium-sized TRBJ2-7
CASSLSGGTDTQYF TGTGCCAGCAGCCTTAGCGGGGGCACAGATACGCAGTATTTT TRBD2 TRBV11-2 medium-sized TRBJ2-3
CASSDTGNYEQYF TGTGCCAGCAGCGATACAGGGAACTACGAGCAGTACTTC . TRBV7-9 medium-sized TRBJ2-7
CASSPDTLTQYF TGTGCCAGCAGCCCGGACACCCTCACGCAGTATTTT . TRBV6-6 medium-sized TRBJ2-3
CASSRIRDSEQYF TGCGCCAGCAGCCGGATAAGGGATAGCGAGCAGTACTTC . TRBV4-3 medium-sized TRBJ2-7
CASSLTRGSLGYSGANVLTF TGTGCCAGCAGCTTAACCAGGGGGAGCCTTGGATACTCTGGGGCCAACGTCCTGACTTTC TRBD1 TRBV5-5 medium-sized TRBJ2-6
CASALGAGNIQYF TGTGCCAGCGCACTGGGAGCGGGGAACATTCAGTACTTC TRBD2 TRBV12-3/TRBV12-4 many TRBJ2-4
CSVDYATGEDTDTQYF TGCAGCGTCGATTACGCTACAGGGGAGGACACAGATACGCAGTATTTT . TRBV29-1 medium-sized TRBJ2-3
CSVSWREVPYEQYF TGCAGCGTCAGCTGGCGGGAGGTACCCTACGAGCAGTACTTC TRBD2 TRBV29-1 medium-sized TRBJ2-7
CAWSPYHTGELFF TGTGCCTGGAGTCCGTACCACACCGGGGAGCTGTTTTTT . TRBV30 medium-sized TRBJ2-2
CASSLLSSGGSTDTQYF TGTGCCAGCAGCCTCCTTAGCTCAGGGGGTAGCACAGATACGCAGTATTTT TRBD1 TRBV7-8 medium-sized TRBJ2-3
CASSQGVGKTQYF TGTGCCAGCAGCCAAGGGGTCGGGAAGACCCAGTACTTC . TRBV14 medium-sized TRBJ2-5
CASSFMGAADTQYF TGCGCCAGCAGCTTCATGGGGGCCGCAGATACGCAGTATTTT . TRBV5-1 medium-sized TRBJ2-3
CASNPQGAGNQPQHF TGTGCCAGTAACCCACAGGGGGCGGGCAATCAGCCCCAGCATTTT TRBD1 TRBV19 few TRBJ1-5
CASSLGQTIAKNIQYF TGTGCCAGCAGCTTGGGGCAGACGATAGCCAAAAACATTCAGTACTTC . TRBV5-5 medium-sized TRBJ2-4
CASSPGLASSYEQYF TGTGCCAGCAGTCCGGGACTAGCGTCCTCCTACGAGCAGTACTTC TRBD2 TRBV27 medium-sized TRBJ2-7
CSARPTSSYEQYF TGCAGTGCTAGGCCGACTAGCAGCTACGAGCAGTACTTC TRBD2 TRBV20-1 medium-sized TRBJ2-7
CASSGLAVGYEQYF TGTGCCAGCAGCGGACTAGCGGTGGGGTACGAGCAGTACTTC TRBD2 TRBV6-6 medium-sized TRBJ2-7
CASSPRRDLTQETQYF TGTGCCAGCAGCCCACGCCGGGACTTGACACAAGAGACCCAGTACTTC . TRBV11-2 medium-sized TRBJ2-5
CASSARGLAESTDTQYF TGTGCCAGCAGCGCCCGGGGACTAGCGGAGAGCACAGATACGCAGTATTTT TRBD2 TRBV9 many TRBJ2-3